Shown below are 27 T cell receptor beta chains from a single sample sequenced in a study of cytomegalovirus exposure and HLA in healthy donors. This PCR relied on a set of 60 Vbeta primers and 13 Jbeta primers. This table comes from immunoSEQ multiplex PCR, and its TCRdb copy is limited to in-frame clones, with some not included. The sample carries roughly 230,000 clones, 70% to 90% recorded once. Sequencing was done on a sample of PBMCs. These receptors were collected from a girl aged 2 to 9 in good health and CMV-seronegative.

This clone was seen only once. J is TRBJ1-4 and V is TRBV5-8; D is unresolved. In germline, CDR1 is SGHTS, CDR2 YDEGEE. The V end lost 1 base, the J end lost 3 bases, and 10 bases lay between the germline ends. The CDR3 is made up of 15 amino acids. In DNA form, the CDR3 reads TGTGCCAGCAGCTTGTTTGCGCTCCCTAATGAAAAACTGTTTTTT. Translating gives CASSLFALPNEKLFF.

The chain is built from TRBV5-6 and TRBJ2-4; TRBD2 might be the D (6 bases). Looked up from germline, CDR1 is SGHDT and CDR2 is YYEEEE. The CDR3 is 16 amino acids. Deletions cut 4 bases from V and 0 bases from J, with 14 bases between. Written as DNA, the CDR3 is TGTGCCAGCAGCCGGGACTCCCTGTTAGCCAAAAACATTCAGTACTTC. Its protein is CASSRDSLLAKNIQYF.

This clone was detected once. The V gene is TRBV30, the J gene TRBJ2-2, with D unclear. Trimming stripped 0 bases from V and 6 bases from J, with 17 bases between. There are 16 residues in the CDR3. Germline V gives CDR1 GTSNPN, CDR2 SVGIG (reference sequence). DNA of the CDR3: TGTGCCTGGAGTGTACCCCGGAGTACTTCCCCCGGGGAGCTGTTTTTT. It codes for CAWSVPRSTSPGELFF.

The chain has TRBV19 and TRBJ1-1; 11 bases line up with TRBD1. The CDR3 consists of 16 residues. Germline V gives CDR1 LNHDA, CDR2 SQIVND (reference sequence). J lost 5 bases, V lost 0 bases, and 5 bases had no gene match. This chain's CDR3 is CASSIDPDRGLTEAFF. The CDR3 nucleotides are TGTGCCAGTAGTATAGACCCGGACAGGGGGCTGACTGAAGCTTTCTTT.

The rearrangement joins TRBV6-5 to TRBJ1-4, with 7 positions matching TRBD1. Germline CDR1 is MNHEY and CDR2 is SVGAGI. V lost 6 bases to trimming and J lost 8 bases; unmatched junction nucleotides: 12. The CDR3 covers 15 residues. The CDR3 loop is CASSSHRGTGEKLFF. CDR3 coding DNA: TGTGCCAGCAGCAGCCACAGGGGAACTGGAGAAAAACTGTTTTTT.

The V and J genes are TRBV4-2 and TRBJ2-2, with a weak D call TRBD1 (6 bases). CDR3 size: 16 residues. With 4 bases removed from V and 7 bases from J, the gap between germline ends came to 19 bases. CDR1 LGHNA and CDR2 YNFKEQ come from the germline V gene. CDR3 region: CASSLEDNRAFGELFF. The CDR3, as DNA: TGTGCCAGCAGCCTTGAAGATAACAGGGCCTTCGGGGAGCTGTTTTTT.

The V gene is TRBV19, the J gene TRBJ1-6; D ambiguous. In germline, CDR1 is LNHDA, CDR2 SQIVND (reference sequence). The CDR3 covers 14 residues. The V end lost 2 bases, the J end lost 9 bases, and 11 bases lay between the germline ends. CDR3 DNA sequence: TGTGCCAGTAGTATACTAGGTGTGGCTTCACCCCTCCACTTT. It codes for CASSILGVASPLHF. The complete variable domain, with remaining parts taken from reference TRBV19 and TRBJ1-6, reads DGGITQSPKYLFRKEGQNVTLSCEQNLNHDAMYWYRQDPGQGLRLIYYSQIVNDFQKGDIAEGYSVSREKKESFPLTVTSAQKNPTAFYLCASSILGVASPLHFGNGTRLTVT.

The chain recombines TRBV6-5 with TRBJ2-5; D unresolved. The J call may be wrong; the DNA end is better matched by TRBJ2-7. CDR1 and CDR2 (germline): MNHEY, SVGAGI. This CDR3 contains 14 residues. The CDR3 sequence: CASSYRHRSYEQYF. As DNA, the CDR3 is TGTGCCAGCAGTTACCGACACCGCTCCTACGAGCAGTACTTC.

The chain is built from TRBV4-2 and TRBJ2-7; no clear D gene. With 0 bases removed from V and 7 bases from J, the gap between germline ends came to 10 bases. Germline V lookup: CDR1 LGHNA, CDR2 YNFKEQ. This CDR3 has 13 residues. In DNA, the CDR3 is TGTGCCAGCAGCCAAGAACACACCTTGGAGCAGTACTTC. Translation: CASSQEHTLEQYF.

This chain connects TRBV10-2 to TRBJ2-5; TRBD1 agrees at 10 bases. This CDR3 has 13 residues. Germline V gene data show CDR1 as WSHSY and CDR2 as SAAADI. Trimming took 6 bases from V and 5 from J; bases not matched to a gene: 3. CDR3 loop: CASSGTGDETQYF. CDR3 sequence (DNA): TGCGCCAGCAGCGGGACAGGGGACGAGACCCAGTACTTC.

This rearrangement joins TRBV6-1 to TRBJ2-6, with no clear D. V lost 10 bases and J lost 0, with 13 bases in between. Germline V gene lookup returns CDR1 MNHNS and CDR2 SASEGT. The CDR3 is 15 amino acids. CDR3 sequence (DNA): TGTGCCACCAGGCCGGCGGACTCTGGGGCCAACGTCCTGACTTTC. It codes for CATRPADSGANVLTF.

The V gene is TRBV6-6, the J gene TRBJ2-1; D is undetermined. Deletions cut 6 bases from V and 8 bases from J, with 8 bases between. CDR1 and CDR2 from the germline V gene are MNHNY and SVGAGI (reference sequence). This CDR3 is built from 11 residues. For the CDR3, the DNA is TGTGCCAGCAGCCTACTCGATGAGCAGTTCTTC. Encoded protein: CASSLLDEQFF.

The CDR3 sequence is CATRYRGSTGAFF. The CDR3 nucleotides are TGTGCCACCAGATACCGGGGATCAACAGGGGCTTTCTTT. The chain couples TRBV28 to TRBJ1-1, with D possibly TRBD1 on 6 matching bases. V was pared by 10 bases and J by 11 bases, with 23 bases between. Germline-derived CDR1 and CDR2 are MDHEN and SYDVKM. The CDR3 runs 13 residues.

In DNA form, the CDR3 reads TGTGCCAGCAGCTCGGGTCGGGGTGATGGCTACACCTTC. It codes for CASSSGRGDGYTF. This sequence joins TRBV11-2 and TRBJ1-2; D remains unclear. The CDR3 extends over 13 amino acids. The V and J ends lost 4 bases and 6 bases respectively, with 12 bases between them. Germline V lookup: CDR1 SGHAT, CDR2 FQNNGV.

This clone was counted between two and nine times. V is TRBV4-1 and J is TRBJ2-7, with TRBD2 as a possible D gene (5 bases). V dropped 3 bases and J dropped 2 bases, with 26 bases sitting between them. There are 19 residues in the CDR3. In germline, CDR1 is MGHRA, CDR2 YSYEKL. The DNA of the CDR3 is TGCGCCAGCAGCCAGGACCACACCGCGGGTAGGGCGATCCCCTACGAGCAGTACTTC. Protein product: CASSQDHTAGRAIPYEQYF.

The chain joins TRBV2 to TRBJ2-3, with TRBD2 matching over 8 bases. J gave up 4 bases and V 10 bases, and 1 base lay outside the gene matches. The length of the CDR3 is 11 residues. Germline CDR1 and CDR2: SNHLY and FYNNEI. Written as DNA, the CDR3 is TGTGCCATTAGCGGGGCAGATACGCAGTATTTT. It yields the protein CAISGADTQYF.

The V gene is TRBV19, the J gene TRBJ2-2; 12 bases line up with TRBD2. CDR1 and CDR2 from the germline V gene are LNHDA and SQIVND (reference sequence). There are 17 residues in the CDR3. V trimming: 6 bases; J trimming: 1 base; junction bases outside the gene matches: 6. CDR3 nucleotide sequence: TGTGCCAGTAGGCCCCTAGCGGGGGGGTTGAACACCGGGGAGCTGTTTTTT. Its protein product is CASRPLAGGLNTGELFF. Drawing the rest from reference TRBV19 and TRBJ2-2, the complete variable domain is DGGITQSPKYLFRKEGQNVTLSCEQNLNHDAMYWYRQDPGQGLRLIYYSQIVNDFQKGDIAEGYSVSREKKESFPLTVTSAQKNPTAFYLCASRPLAGGLNTGELFFGEGSRLTVL.

The chain combines TRBV18 with TRBJ2-7, with 8 bases aligning to TRBD2. The CDR3 has 16 amino acids. V dropped 1 base and J dropped 0; count of bases not matched to a gene: 5. In germline, CDR1 is KGHSH, CDR2 LQKENI. The CDR3 is CASSPLGREDSYEQYF. The DNA of the CDR3 is TGTGCCAGCTCACCACTAGGGCGGGAGGACTCCTACGAGCAGTACTTC.

The CDR3 sequence: CASSFDGLAGGGDTQYF. The DNA of the CDR3 is TGTGCCAGCAGTTTTGATGGACTAGCGGGGGGAGGAGATACGCAGTATTTT. The gene calls are TRBV27 and TRBJ2-3, with 14 bases matching TRBD2. V gave up 3 bases and J gave up 5 bases; unmatched junction bases: 7. Germline V gene data show CDR1 as MNHEY and CDR2 as SMNVEV (reference sequence). CDR3 length: 17 amino acids.

With respect to this clone: This same CDR3 is encoded by further DNA sequences in the sample. The V and J genes are TRBV9 and TRBJ2-7; tentative D call: TRBD1 (6 bases). With 2 bases removed from V and 2 bases from J, the gap between germline ends came to 8 bases. Germline lookup yields CDR1 SGDLS and CDR2 YYNGEE. The CDR3 sequence is 13 residues long. In DNA, the CDR3 is TGTGCCAGCAGCGTCGGACAGACCTACGAGCAGTACTTC. Translated: CASSVGQTYEQYF.

CDR3 sequence (DNA): TGTGCCAGCAGTCGAGGTTATTCAGATACGCAGTATTTT. Translation: CASSRGYSDTQYF. The chain joins TRBV5-4 to TRBJ2-3; no firm D call. CDR1 SGHNT and CDR2 YYREEE come from the germline V gene (reference sequence). CDR3 size: 13 residues. V lost 5 bases to trimming and J lost 4 bases, with 11 bases between them.

This clone was recorded once. The chain carries TRBV6-6 and TRBJ2-6, with a possible D match to TRBD2 (6 bases). The CDR3 has 16 amino acids. Trimming took off 0 bases at V and 3 bases at J, with 9 bases between the two ends. The V gene's germline CDR1 is MNHNY and CDR2 SVGAGI (reference sequence). The CDR3 reads CASSYSGGYGANVLTF. The CDR3 region has the DNA TGTGCCAGCAGTTACTCCGGGGGATATGGGGCCAACGTCCTGACTTTC.

The V call is TRBV2, the J call TRBJ1-5; no definite D call. Germline CDR1 and CDR2: SNHLY and FYNNEI. Trimming stripped 4 bases from V and 4 bases from J, with 11 bases between. The CDR3 covers 14 residues. CDR3: CASSGHRTNQPQHF. The DNA for the CDR3 is TGTGCCAGCAGTGGGCACAGAACGAATCAGCCCCAGCATTTT.

V gene TRBV2 combines with J gene TRBJ1-4, with D perhaps matching TRBD1 (6 bases). V was pared by 2 bases and J by 4 bases, with 11 bases between. The CDR3 runs to 15 residues. CDR1 and CDR2 (germline): SNHLY, FYNNEI. The CDR3 bases are TGTGCCAGCAGTGAAAGTGGGACAAGTAATGAAAAACTGTTTTTT. Translated, it gives CASSESGTSNEKLFF.

The genes are TRBV27 and TRBJ2-7; TRBD2 aligns across 14 bases. This CDR3 comprises 15 residues. V was pared by 2 bases and J by 3 bases, with 0 bases of the junction left unmatched. CDR1 is MNHEY, CDR2 SMNVEV, per germline (reference sequence). The CDR3 is CASSLGTSGSYEQYF. The CDR3 region has the DNA TGTGCCAGCAGTTTAGGGACTAGCGGGAGCTACGAGCAGTACTTC.

This rearrangement joins TRBV11-2 to TRBJ1-4; D unresolved. CDR1 is SGHAT and CDR2 is FQNNGV in the germline V gene. V was shortened by 1 base and J by 3 bases, with 9 bases between the two germline ends. This CDR3 spans 15 amino acids. The CDR3 DNA is TGTGCCAGCAGCTTAGTTTGGAGTTCTAATGAAAAACTGTTTTTT. It yields the protein CASSLVWSSNEKLFF.

Points on this clone: Other DNA sequences in this specimen translate into the identical CDR3. The V gene is TRBV7-9, the J gene TRBJ2-7; D is perhaps TRBD2 (6 bases). Between the trimmed V and J ends, which lost 0 bases and 3 bases, there was a span of 6 bases. Germline CDR1 reads SEHNR; CDR2 reads FQNEAQ (reference sequence). The CDR3 consists of 13 residues. Here the CDR3 reads CASSLAGGYEQYF. The CDR3 DNA follows: TGTGCCAGCAGCTTAGCGGGGGGCTACGAGCAGTACTTC.